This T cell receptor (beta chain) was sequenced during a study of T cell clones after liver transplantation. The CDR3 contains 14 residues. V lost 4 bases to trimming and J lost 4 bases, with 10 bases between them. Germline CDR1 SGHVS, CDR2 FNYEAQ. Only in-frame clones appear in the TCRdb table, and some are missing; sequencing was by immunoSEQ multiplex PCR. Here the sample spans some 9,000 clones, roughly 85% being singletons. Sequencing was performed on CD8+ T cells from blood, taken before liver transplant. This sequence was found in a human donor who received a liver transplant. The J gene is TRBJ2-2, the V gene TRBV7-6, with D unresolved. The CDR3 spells CASSSLLSTGELFF. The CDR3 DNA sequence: TGTGCCAGCAGCTCCCTCCTCTCCACCGGGGAGCTGTTTTTT.